This T cell receptor beta chain was obtained from a study of human T cells and chemical hapten exposure. Study overall: In the roughly 25-week study, patients were dosed weekly with diphenylcyclopropenone on the scalp throughout. Patch tests of 0.01% DPC on the upper back were read at 6 days. Among samples, TCR yields varied mainly because of small differences in pooled library volume.

Using its own MiXCR run on the RACE reads, TCRdb lists one record per CDR3 protein. The sample contains tens of thousands of distinct CDR3 sequences, around 9.3% of which appear only once. Time point: patch test 1, 2 weeks after DPC sensitization. Treatment indicated: therapeutic diphenylcyclopropenone sensitization with weekly scalp DPC. In its sample, this clonotype was seen a few times. Its antigen remains unknown. Study-wide results and caveats: Healthy individuals' immune responses may differ from those of donors, who had alopecia.

The sequences come from whole blood, collected in connection with sensitization to the hapten diphenylcyclopropenone (DPC). The sequence came from a woman aged 35 to 49 with alopecia areata. Some clones in this sample may be carry-over from other donors' samples.

The CDR3 DNA reads as TGTGCCAGCAGAAGGGCGACTAATGAAAAACTGTTTTTT. Translated: CASRRATNEKLFF. The rearrangement links TRBV2 to TRBJ1-4, with unresolved D. Trimming cost V 6 bases and J 2 bases, with 7 bases left between them. The CDR3 is 13 amino acids. From germline, CDR1 is SNHLY and CDR2 FYNNEI.